The clone carrying this T cell receptor beta chain showed up many times. These data belong to a study of T cells in Graves' hyperthyroidism and ophthalmopathy. Germline CDR1 reads MNHNS; CDR2 reads SASEGT. The CDR3 consists of 14 residues. Losses at the gene ends were 6 bases for V and 6 bases for J; bases not matched to a gene: 3. RNA transcripts yielded amplified TCR beta CDR3 regions. First-round RT-PCR with HTBI primers amplified the TCR CDR3 region. TCRdb analysed the multiplex PCR reads with MiXCR anew, one entry per CDR3 protein. This sample carries over 200,000 distinct CDR3 sequences, about 15% of them seen once, and the ten largest clones take about 14%.

Specimen: blood. This TCR was recovered from a woman aged 40 to 50 with Graves' hyperthyroidism that later progressed to Graves' ophthalmopathy. The chain employs TRBV6-1 and TRBJ2-1; 12 bases map to TRBD2. The CDR3 sequence is CASRLGLAGNEQFF. CDR3 bases: TGTGCCAGCAGGCTGGGACTAGCGGGCAATGAGCAGTTCTTC.